Listed below are T cell receptor beta chains from one sample, sequenced in a study of cytomegalovirus exposure and HLA in healthy donors. The method was immunoSEQ multiplex PCR; TCRdb's version includes in-frame clones alone and lacks a portion of them. The sample has 150,000 or so clones, about 77% seen once. The sequenced sample was PBMCs. The receptor source for this set is a man aged 25-45 years in good health and CMV-seronegative. The CDR3 runs from the conserved cysteine through the conserved F or W. The D gene is left open where the match is weak. Some rows mark clone size as missing; the rest say once, few, many or name a class of expanded clone.

v_call	j_call	clone_size	d_call	cdr3_nt	cdr3_aa
TRBV5-1	TRBJ1-6	-	-	TGCGCCAGCAGCTTGGAGCGCCTAAATTCACCCCTCCACTTT	CASSLERLNSPLHF
TRBV30	TRBJ1-1	-	TRBD1	TGTGCCTCAAGGACAGGGAACCTGAACACTGAAGCTTTCTTT	CASRTGNLNTEAFF
TRBV5-8	TRBJ1-4	-	-	TGTGCCAGCCGATTCTCCTTGAGCAATGAAAAACTGTTTTTT	CASRFSLSNEKLFF
TRBV13	TRBJ2-7	few	-	TGTGCCAGCAGCTTAAGGGGGGGAACCTACGAGCAGTACTTC	CASSLRGGTYEQYF
TRBV5-4	TRBJ2-1	-	TRBD2	TGTGCCAGCAGCTTGGGGCCAGCGGGGGGAAGCTCCTACAATGAGCAGTTCTTC	CASSLGPAGGSSYNEQFF
TRBV7-2	TRBJ1-4	once	-	TGTGCCAGCAGCCTGGACAGAGGGAATGAAAAACTGTTTTTT	CASSLDRGNEKLFF
TRBV14	TRBJ2-3	few	TRBD2	TGTGCCAGCAGCCTCAGCGGGGGCTACACAGATACGCAGTATTTT	CASSLSGGYTDTQYF
TRBV11-3	TRBJ2-3	-	TRBD2	TGTGCCAGCAGCTTAGCGGGACTACTCACAGATACGCAGTATTTT	CASSLAGLLTDTQYF
TRBV27	TRBJ2-1	once	-	TGTGCCAGCAGTTTATTCCGGAGGGACTACAATGAGCAGTTCTTC	CASSLFRRDYNEQFF
TRBV6-5	TRBJ1-2	once	-	TGTGCCAGCGGGAACAGGCCGACAGATGAGTATGGCTACACCTTC	CASGNRPTDEYGYTF
TRBV30	TRBJ2-5	few	-	TGTGCCTGGACTAGTGGTGTCTTAGTGGAGACCCAGTACTTC	CAWTSGVLVETQYF
TRBV6-5	TRBJ2-1	once	TRBD1	TGTGCCAGCGGAACGACAGGGGGGTACAATGAGCAGTTCTTC	CASGTTGGYNEQFF
TRBV5-1	TRBJ2-5	-	TRBD2	TGCGCCAGCAGCTTGGCCGGGGGAGGGGTGGAGACCCAGTACTTC	CASSLAGGGVETQYF
TRBV10-2	TRBJ1-1	few	-	TGCGCCAGCAGTTCAGGGCCGTACACTGAAGCTTTCTTT	CASSSGPYTEAFF
TRBV28	TRBJ2-7	few	TRBD2	TGTGCCAGTGAAAGCGGGGAGACCTACGAGCAGTACTTC	CASESGETYEQYF
TRBV6-6	TRBJ2-7	-	-	TGTGCCAGCAGTTACTCCGCGGAAGAGCAGTACTTC	CASSYSAEEQYF
TRBV7-9	TRBJ2-3	-	-	TGTGCCAGCAGCTTACAGGGCACAGATACGCAGTATTTT	CASSLQGTDTQYF
TRBV7-3	TRBJ1-5	-	-	TGTGCCAGCAGCTTAGGAGTAGGTCAGCCCCAGCATTTT	CASSLGVGQPQHF
TRBV4-1	TRBJ2-1	few	-	TGCGCCAGCAGCCAAGAGGGGGCATGGCGGGGGAGGCTCTTC	CASSQEGAWRGRLF
TRBV7-3	TRBJ2-2	-	-	TGTGCCAGCAGCTTTACCCGGATGGAGGCGAACACCGGGGAGCTGTTTTTT	CASSFTRMEANTGELFF
TRBV7-9	TRBJ1-5	once	TRBD1	TGTGCCAGCAGCTATAACAGGGGGCCCCAGCATTTT	CASSYNRGPQHF
TRBV4-3	TRBJ1-4	-	-	TGCGCCAGCAGCCAGAACCCCCCCGGTACAACTAATGAAAAACTGTTTTTT	CASSQNPPGTTNEKLFF
TRBV11-2	TRBJ2-7	-	TRBD2	TGTGCCAGCAGCCCCCCTAGCGGGAGCTACGAGCAGTACTTC	CASSPPSGSYEQYF
TRBV19	TRBJ2-7	-	-	TGTGCCAGTAGTACAATAGGAGGGTGGTGGGAGCAGTACTTC	CASSTIGGWWEQYF
TRBV5-4	TRBJ1-3	-	-	TGTGCCAGCAGCTTACAAAGTTTCTCTGGAAACACCATATATTTT	CASSLQSFSGNTIYF
TRBV5-1	TRBJ2-2	few	-	TGCGCCAGCAGCTTGGGGCAGGCCGACACCGGGGAGCTGTTTTTT	CASSLGQADTGELFF
TRBV11-1	TRBJ2-7	-	TRBD2	TGTGCCAGTAAGCCAGGGACTAGCGGGAACGAGCAGTACTTC	CASKPGTSGNEQYF
TRBV28	TRBJ2-7	-	-	TGTGCCAGCATGAGCACCGGGAGTTCCTACGAGCAGTACTTC	CASMSTGSSYEQYF